This T cell receptor beta chain is drawn from a study of blood T cell repertoires in COVID-19. V dropped 3 bases and J dropped 5 bases, with 5 bases sitting between them. This CDR3 has 13 amino acids. Authors' processing steps: Estimates of nucleated cell counts were drawn from the amplification of reference gene primers. TCRdb keeps only in-frame clones here, not all; method: immunoSEQ multiplex PCR. V and J calls and clone size are given by that table; D and trimming were obtained from the DNA. The sample consists of roughly 70,000 clones, 70% to 85% of them appearing once. The sequenced sample consisted of peripheral blood. The V call is TRBV12-3 or TRBV12-4, the J call TRBJ1-6; D gene uncertain. This clonotype originated in a woman aged 55-69 years with acute or convalescent COVID-19. CDR3 in amino acids: CASSFRNNSPLHF. CDR3 DNA: TGTGCCAGCAGTTTCAGGAATAATTCACCCCTCCACTTT.